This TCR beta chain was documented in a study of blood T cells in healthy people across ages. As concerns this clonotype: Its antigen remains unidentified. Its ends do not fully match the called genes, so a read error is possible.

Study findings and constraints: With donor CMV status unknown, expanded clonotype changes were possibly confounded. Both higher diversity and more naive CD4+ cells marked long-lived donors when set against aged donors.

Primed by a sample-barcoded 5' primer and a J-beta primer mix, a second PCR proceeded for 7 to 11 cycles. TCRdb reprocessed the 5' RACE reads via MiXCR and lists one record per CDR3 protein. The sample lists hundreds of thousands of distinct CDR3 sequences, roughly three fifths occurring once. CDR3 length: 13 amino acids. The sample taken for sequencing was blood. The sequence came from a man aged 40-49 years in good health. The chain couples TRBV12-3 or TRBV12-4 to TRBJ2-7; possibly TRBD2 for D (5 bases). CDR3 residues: CASSSGKTYEQYF. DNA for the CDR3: TGCGCCAGCAGCTCGGGGAAGACCTACGAGCAGTACTTC.